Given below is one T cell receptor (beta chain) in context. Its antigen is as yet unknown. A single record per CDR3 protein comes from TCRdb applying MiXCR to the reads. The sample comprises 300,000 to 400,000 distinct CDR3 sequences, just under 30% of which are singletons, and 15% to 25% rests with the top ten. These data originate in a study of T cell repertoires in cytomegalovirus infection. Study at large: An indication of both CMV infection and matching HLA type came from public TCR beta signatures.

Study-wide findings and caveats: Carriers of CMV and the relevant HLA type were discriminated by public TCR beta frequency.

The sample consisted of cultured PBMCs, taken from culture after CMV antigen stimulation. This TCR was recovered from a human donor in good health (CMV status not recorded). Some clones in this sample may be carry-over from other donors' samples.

CDR3 sequence (DNA): TGTGCCAGCAGCTCAGGCGGGGGGGCCGCCGAGACCCAGTACTTC. It encodes CASSSGGGAAETQYF. The chain combines TRBV7-3 with TRBJ2-5, with 9 bases fitting TRBD2. The CDR3 contains 15 residues. The junction had 8 bases not matched to a gene; V was cut back by 4 bases and J by 5 bases. The germline CDR1 and CDR2 sequences are SGHTA and FQGTGA.